This TCR beta chain stems from a study of CD8+ T cells in alopecia areata. Across the whole study: The study gave treated patients oral tofacitinib at 5 to 10 mg twice daily.

Noted treatment: oral pan-JAK inhibitor, 5-10 mg twice daily. V lost 3 bases, J lost 4 bases, and 8 bases stayed unmatched. CDR1 GTSNPN and CDR2 SVGIG come from the germline V gene (reference sequence). The length of the CDR3 is 14 residues. As the sequencing template, cDNA was produced by extracting RNA and reverse transcribing it. The repertoire was sequenced with immunoSEQ multiplex PCR; TCRdb's copy has only in-frame clones and lacks some. Altogether under 350,000 clones are present, about 62% being singletons, with the ten largest covering about 1.7%. This clone is a singleton in its sample. This TCR derives from a human donor with alopecia areata. V usage is TRBV30 and J usage is TRBJ1-2, with 7 bases fitting TRBD1. This sample comprised CD4+ T cells sorted from blood, obtained at week 24, from a patient treated with tofacitinib. This chain's CDR3 is CAWSKPGQTYGYTF. CDR3 DNA: TGTGCCTGGAGCAAACCGGGACAGACCTATGGCTACACCTTC.